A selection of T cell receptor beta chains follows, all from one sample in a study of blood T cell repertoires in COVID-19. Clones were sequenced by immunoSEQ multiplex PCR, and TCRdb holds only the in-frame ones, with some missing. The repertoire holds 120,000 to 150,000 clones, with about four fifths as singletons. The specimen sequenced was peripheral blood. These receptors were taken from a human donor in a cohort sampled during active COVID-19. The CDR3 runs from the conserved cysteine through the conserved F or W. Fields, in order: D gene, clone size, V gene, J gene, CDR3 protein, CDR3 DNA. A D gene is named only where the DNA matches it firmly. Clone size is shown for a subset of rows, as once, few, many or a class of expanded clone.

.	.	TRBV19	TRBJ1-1	CASSIPGKGELFF	TGTGCCAGTAGTATCCCGGGGAAGGGGGAACTCTTCTTT
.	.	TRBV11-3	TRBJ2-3	CASSGGLPTDTQYF	TGTGCCAGCAGCGGTGGACTACCCACAGATACGCAGTATTTT
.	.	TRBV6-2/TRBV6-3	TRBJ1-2	CASSRDGVPNYGYTF	TGTGCCAGCAGTCGAGATGGAGTACCCAACTATGGCTACACCTTC
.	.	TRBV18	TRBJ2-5	CASSPIQSRADQETQYF	TGTGCCAGCTCACCGATTCAGAGCCGAGCGGACCAAGAGACCCAGTACTTC
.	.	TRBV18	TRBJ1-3	CASSTSTGNTIYF	TGTGCCAGCTCAACATCGACTGGAAACACCATATATTTT
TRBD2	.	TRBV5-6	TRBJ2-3	CASSPQGSGERTDTQYF	TGTGCCAGCAGCCCGCAGGGTAGCGGGGAACGCACAGATACGCAGTATTTT
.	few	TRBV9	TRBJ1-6	CASSPDTANSPLHF	TGTGCCAGCAGCCCTGACACCGCAAATTCACCCCTCCACTTT
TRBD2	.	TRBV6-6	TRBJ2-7	CASVETSGGYEQYF	TGTGCCAGCGTGGAGACTAGCGGGGGCTACGAGCAGTACTTC
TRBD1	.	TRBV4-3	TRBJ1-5	CASSLNWGQGGQPQHF	TGCGCCAGCAGCCTAAATTGGGGACAGGGAGGTCAGCCCCAGCATTTT
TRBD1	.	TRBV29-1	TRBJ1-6	CSVRQGAGYNSPLHF	TGCAGCGTTAGACAGGGGGCGGGTTATAATTCACCCCTCCACTTT
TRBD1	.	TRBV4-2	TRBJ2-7	CASRRDSGSYEQYF	TGTGCCAGCCGACGGGACAGTGGAAGTTACGAGCAGTACTTC
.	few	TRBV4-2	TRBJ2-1	CASKDFKGVEDEQFF	TGTGCCAGCAAGGATTTCAAGGGGGTAGAGGATGAGCAGTTCTTC
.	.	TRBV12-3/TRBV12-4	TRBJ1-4	CASSPSEKLFF	TGTGCCAGCAGTCCGAGTGAAAAACTGTTTTTT
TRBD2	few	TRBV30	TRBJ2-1	CAWSVPLLAGAINEQFF	TGTGCCTGGAGCGTCCCCCTACTAGCGGGGGCCATCAATGAGCAGTTCTTC
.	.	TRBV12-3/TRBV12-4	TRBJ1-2	CASSSTDGYGYTF	TGTGCCAGCAGTTCGACAGATGGCTATGGCTACACCTTC
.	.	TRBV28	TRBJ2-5	CASSYRDTPRVGQYF	TGTGCCAGCAGCTATCGGGACACCCCTCGGGTTGGCCAGTACTTC
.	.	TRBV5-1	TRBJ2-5	CASRTARGTPQETQYF	TGCGCCAGCAGGACAGCGAGGGGGACCCCCCAAGAGACCCAGTACTTC
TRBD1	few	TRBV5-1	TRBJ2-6	CASSSWTGGASGANVLTF	TGCGCCAGCAGCTCTTGGACAGGGGGCGCTTCTGGGGCCAACGTCCTGACTTTC
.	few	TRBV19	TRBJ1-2	CASSGQTGFGYTF	TGTGCCAGTTCCGGACAGACGGGTTTTGGCTACACCTTC
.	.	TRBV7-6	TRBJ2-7	CASSLGVGGPSYEQYF	TGTGCCAGCAGCTTAGGGGTTGGCGGGCCGTCTTACGAGCAGTACTTC
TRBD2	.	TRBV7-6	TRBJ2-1	CASSRGTSGGTEQFF	TGTGCCAGCAGTCGAGGGACTAGCGGGGGAACTGAGCAGTTCTTC
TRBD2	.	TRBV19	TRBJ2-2	CASSISGGKWELFF	TGTGCCAGTAGTATCTCGGGAGGGAAGTGGGAGCTGTTTTTT
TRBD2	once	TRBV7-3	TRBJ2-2	CASSRTSVNTGELFF	TGTGCCAGCAGCCGGACTAGCGTTAACACCGGGGAGCTGTTTTTT
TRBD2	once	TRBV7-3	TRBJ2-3	CASSFSGGAADTQYF	TGTGCCAGCAGCTTTAGCGGGGGGGCGGCAGATACGCAGTATTTT
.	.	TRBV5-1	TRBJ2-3	CASRMSTLTTYTDTQYF	TGCGCCAGCAGGATGTCAACACTAACTACATACACAGATACGCAGTATTTT
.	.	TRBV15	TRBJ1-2	CATSRVDSIYGYTF	TGTGCCACCAGCAGAGTTGACAGCATCTATGGCTACACCTTC
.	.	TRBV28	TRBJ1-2	CASSFSRGYSYGYTF	TGTGCCAGCAGTTTCTCTCGAGGTTATAGTTATGGCTACACCTTC
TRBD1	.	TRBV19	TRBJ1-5	CASRTYRGQNQPQHF	TGTGCCAGTAGGACATACAGGGGTCAAAATCAGCCCCAGCATTTT
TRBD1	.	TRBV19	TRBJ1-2	CASSVTGGAGGYTF	TGTGCCAGTAGTGTCACAGGGGGCGCGGGCGGCTACACCTTC
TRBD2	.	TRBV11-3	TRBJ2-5	CASSLGTRQETQYF	TGTGCCAGCAGCTTAGGGACTAGACAAGAGACCCAGTACTTC
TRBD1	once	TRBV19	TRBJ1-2	CASSDRVSGGYTF	TGTGCCAGTAGTGACAGGGTATCGGGGGGCTACACCTTC